Shown below are 2 T cell receptor beta chains from a single sample sequenced in a study of blood T cell repertoires in COVID-19. Assay: immunoSEQ multiplex PCR; the TCRdb copy retains only in-frame clones and omits some. The sample shows roughly 410,000 clones, more than 80% of them seen only once. The specimen was peripheral blood. Receptor source: a man in his forties with acute or convalescent COVID-19.

V usage is TRBV10-3 and J usage is TRBJ2-2, with D possibly TRBD1 on 6 matching bases. This CDR3 is built from 13 residues. Trimming removed 10 bases at V and 2 bases at J, with 11 bases between. Germline V lookup: CDR1 ENHRY, CDR2 SYGVKD. As DNA, the CDR3 is TGTGCCACTACAGGGCGAAACACCGGGGAGCTGTTTTTT. It is translated as CATTGRNTGELFF.

This CDR3 is CASSPGQGFQPQHF. The CDR3 DNA follows: TGTGCCAGCAGTCCGGGACAGGGTTTTCAGCCCCAGCATTTT. The V gene is TRBV27, the J gene TRBJ1-5, with TRBD1 matching 9 bases. V shed 5 bases, J shed 6 bases, and the junction held 5 bases outside the gene matches. From germline, CDR1 is MNHEY and CDR2 SMNVEV (reference sequence). The CDR3 covers 14 residues.